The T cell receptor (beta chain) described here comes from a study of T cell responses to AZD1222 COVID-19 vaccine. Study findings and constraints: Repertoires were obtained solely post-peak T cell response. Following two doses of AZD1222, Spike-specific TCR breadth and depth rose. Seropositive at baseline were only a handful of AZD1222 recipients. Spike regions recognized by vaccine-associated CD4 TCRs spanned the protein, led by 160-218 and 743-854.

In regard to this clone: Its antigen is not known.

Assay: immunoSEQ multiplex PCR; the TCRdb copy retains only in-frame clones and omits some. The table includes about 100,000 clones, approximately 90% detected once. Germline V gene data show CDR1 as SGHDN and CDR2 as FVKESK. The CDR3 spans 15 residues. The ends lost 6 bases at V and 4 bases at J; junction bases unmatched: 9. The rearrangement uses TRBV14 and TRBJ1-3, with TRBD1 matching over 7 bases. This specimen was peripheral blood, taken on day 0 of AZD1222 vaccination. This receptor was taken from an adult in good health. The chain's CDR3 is CASRPSTGAGNTIYF. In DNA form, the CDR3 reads TGTGCCAGCAGACCTTCAACAGGGGCCGGAAACACCATATATTTT.